This T cell receptor (beta chain) was recovered during a study of shared clonotypes between healthy human individuals (dated by TCRdb to the early 2020s). For context, the study as a whole: The cohort included three men and a couple of women between 18 and 49 years of age. Per donor, three plates each were used for CD4 naive and CD4 memory, two for CD8 naive, and one for CD8 memory. Blood TCR repertoires of about 5 healthy adults were deeply sequenced to estimate repertoire size and the extent of clonotype sharing between individuals. Different laboratories and diverse techniques were used to prepare libraries and sequence TCR repertoires, to increase sequencing depth and limit assay-specific biases. Between about 0.9 and 10 billion PBMCs per donor were obtained by leukapheresis.

The donors were healthy, HIV-negative adults with no recently reported acute infections or vaccinations. Every donor was a Caucasian adult living in Nashville, Tennessee, USA. CD4+ T cells were enriched by magnetic negative selection, after which naive cells were positively selected on CD45RA and the negative fraction was taken as the memory subset. Blood was obtained by leukapheresis, after which PBMCs were separated by Ficoll-Histopaque density gradient centrifugation and cryopreserved in liquid nitrogen vapor phase. Purity and quantity of every magnetically sorted T cell population were checked by analytical flow cytometry. From each sorted fraction, genomic DNA was isolated and quantified by UV absorbance on a Nanodrop 2000c. Its CDR3 holds 9 amino acids, cysteine through phenylalanine. The kept DNA is CDR3 alone, 27 bases in frame from the first base. Using the deep immunoSEQ assay, multiplex PCR amplified TCR CDR3 regions from genomic DNA. For each cell subset, the extracted genomic DNA was distributed evenly across all wells of several immunoSEQ 96-well plates, and each plate served as one replicate. For sorted subsets, 200 to 250 ng of genomic DNA, equivalent to tens of thousands of T cell genomes, went into each replicate PCR. Purified libraries were measured with a Qubit 3.0 fluorometer, size-checked on a Bioanalyzer 2100, and measured again with the KAPA Library Quantification kit. Each immunoSEQ 96-well plate was sequenced on its own single-read 150-cycle Illumina NextSeq 550 flow cell. As for the authors' bioinformatics: Because the immunoSEQ output included only junctional sequences and no quality scores, the filtering could not be the same as the filtering used for full-length reads. Sequences were annotated with PyIR, a Python wrapper for IgBLAST v1.9, and V/J genes and CDR3 were assigned using IMGT germline references. Reads were removed for weak V/J assignments (E-value above 1e-6), missing CDR3, stop codons, out-of-frame junctions, or ambiguous translated residues. A V3J clonotype was defined by an identical inferred V gene, J gene, and CDR3 amino acid sequence. Percentage overlap between repertoires was calculated by dividing the number of shared unique clonotypes by the size of the smaller repertoire. Three approaches were used to assess repertoire richness: RTK rarefaction, the Chao1 estimator, and Recon v2.1 estimates of unobserved clonotypes. Generation probabilities for all TCRbeta clonotypes obtained by the gDNA method from a few donors were computed using OLGA. Here the immuneACCESS table is served through TCRdb, limited to in-frame sequences with V and J called. Missing clones are a known gap in these copies; in checked studies unresolved V genes cover under half, and the rest lacks a known reason. D and trimming come from the DNA, and the V and J calls and clone size come from that table. This sample holds 900,000 to 1,200,000 clones; around 82% were observed only once. The ten largest clones represent around 0.6% of the sample.

Regarding this clone: Which antigen it targets is not known. No qualities accompany the bases; no much larger clone lies one base away.

Overall results and qualifications from the work: Pairwise subsampling indicated that sequencing depth was expected to affect the degree of clonotype sharing among donors. Sharing across a few donors was observed for roughly 5.4% of naive CD4, over 3% of naive CD8, over 2% of memory CD4, and less than 0.45% of memory CD8 clonotypes. Sampling was limited to blood, and TCR repertoires in tissue likely differ from TCR repertoires in blood. Naive subsets generally had larger estimated clonotype richness than memory subsets did. Even with the large sequencing depth, rarefaction of the sorted-subset datasets indicated that sequencing was incomplete. Higher generation probabilities were observed for clonotypes shared by all four sorted-subset donors than for non-shared clonotypes. The genetic and exposure-history diversity represented was limited by the small number of donors.

The receptor comes from a young man in good health. Some clones in this sample may be carry-over from other donors' samples. The rearrangement joined TRBV21-1 to TRBJ2-7. TRBV21-1 is a pseudogene locus. The sequenced sample consisted of memory CD4+ T cells from PBMCs. Reading the label with the study, this specimen's cell subset or site is: CD45RA-negative fraction. The CDR3 region reads CASDHEQYF. The sequenced DNA: TGTGCCAGCGACCACGAGCAGTACTTC.